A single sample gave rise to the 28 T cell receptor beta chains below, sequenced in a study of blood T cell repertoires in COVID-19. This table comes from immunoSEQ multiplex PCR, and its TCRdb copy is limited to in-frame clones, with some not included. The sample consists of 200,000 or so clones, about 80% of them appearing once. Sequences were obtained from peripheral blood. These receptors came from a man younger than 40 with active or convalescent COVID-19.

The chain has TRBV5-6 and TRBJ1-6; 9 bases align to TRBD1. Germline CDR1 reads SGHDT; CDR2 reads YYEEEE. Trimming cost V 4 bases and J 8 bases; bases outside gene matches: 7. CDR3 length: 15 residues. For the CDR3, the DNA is TGTGCCAGCAGCCGGGGACAGGGCAGCCATTCACCCCTCCACTTT. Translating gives CASSRGQGSHSPLHF.

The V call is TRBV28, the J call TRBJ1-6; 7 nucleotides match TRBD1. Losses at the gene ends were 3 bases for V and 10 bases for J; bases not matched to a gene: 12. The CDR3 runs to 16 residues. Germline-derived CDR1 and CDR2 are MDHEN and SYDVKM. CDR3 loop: CASSLGRFGTVSPLHF. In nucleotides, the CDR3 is TGTGCCAGCAGTTTGGGCAGGTTCGGGACAGTGTCACCCCTCCACTTT.

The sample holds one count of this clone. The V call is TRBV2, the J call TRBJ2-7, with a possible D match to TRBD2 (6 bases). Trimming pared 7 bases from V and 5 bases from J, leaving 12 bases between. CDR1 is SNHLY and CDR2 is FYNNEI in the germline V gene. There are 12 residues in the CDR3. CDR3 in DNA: TGTGCCAGCACCGGCGAGCGGGACGAGCAGTACGTC. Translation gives CASTGERDEQYV.

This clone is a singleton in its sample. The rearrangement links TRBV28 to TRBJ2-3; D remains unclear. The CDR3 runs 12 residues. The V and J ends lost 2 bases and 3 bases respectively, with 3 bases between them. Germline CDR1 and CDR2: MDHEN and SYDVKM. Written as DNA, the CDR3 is TGTGCCAGCAGTTTACGTACAGATACGCAGTATTTT. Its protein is CASSLRTDTQYF.

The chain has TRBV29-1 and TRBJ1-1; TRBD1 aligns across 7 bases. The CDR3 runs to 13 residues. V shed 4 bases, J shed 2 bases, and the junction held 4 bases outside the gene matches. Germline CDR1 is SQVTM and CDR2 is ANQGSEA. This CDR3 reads CSVATGDNTEAFF. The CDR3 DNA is TGCAGCGTTGCTACAGGGGACAACACTGAAGCTTTCTTT.

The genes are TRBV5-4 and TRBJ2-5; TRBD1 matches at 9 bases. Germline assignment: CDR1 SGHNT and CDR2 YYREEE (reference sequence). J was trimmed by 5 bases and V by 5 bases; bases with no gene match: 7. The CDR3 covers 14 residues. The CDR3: CASRTTGGSETQYF. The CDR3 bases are TGTGCCAGCAGGACGACAGGGGGTTCGGAGACCCAGTACTTC. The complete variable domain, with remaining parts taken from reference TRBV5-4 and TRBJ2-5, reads ETGVTQSPTHLIKTRGQQVTLRCSSQSGHNTVSWYQQALGQGPQFIFQYYREEENGRGNFPPRFSGLQFPNYSSELNVNALELDDSALYLCASRTTGGSETQYFGPGTRLLVL.

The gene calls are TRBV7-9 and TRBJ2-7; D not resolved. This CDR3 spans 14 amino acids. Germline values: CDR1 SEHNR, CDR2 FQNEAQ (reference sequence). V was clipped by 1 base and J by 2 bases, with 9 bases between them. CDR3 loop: CASSLVPVTYEQYF. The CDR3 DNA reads TGTGCCAGCAGCTTAGTTCCAGTAACCTACGAGCAGTACTTC.

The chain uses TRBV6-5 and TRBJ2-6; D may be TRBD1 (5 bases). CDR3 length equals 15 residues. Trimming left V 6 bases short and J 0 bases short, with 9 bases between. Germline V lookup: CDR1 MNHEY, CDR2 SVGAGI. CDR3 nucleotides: TGTGCCAGCAGGATTACAGGCTCTGGGGCCAACGTCCTGACTTTC. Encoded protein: CASRITGSGANVLTF.

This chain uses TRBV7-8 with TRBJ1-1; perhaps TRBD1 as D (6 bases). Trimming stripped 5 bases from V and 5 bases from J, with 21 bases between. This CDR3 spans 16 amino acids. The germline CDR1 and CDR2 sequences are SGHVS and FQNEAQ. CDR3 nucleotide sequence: TGTGCCAGCAGCCCACAGGGTTCGAGGGGTAGGACTGAAGCTTTCTTT. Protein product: CASSPQGSRGRTEAFF.

CDR3 amino acids: CASSFDRGNGYTF. The CDR3 DNA follows: TGTGCCAGCAGCTTTGACAGGGGGAATGGCTACACCTTC. This chain links TRBV5-4 with TRBJ1-2; TRBD1 agrees at 9 bases. The CDR3 has 13 amino acids. Germline trimming cut 2 bases from V and 6 bases from J; bases unmatched to any gene: 2. In germline, CDR1 is SGHNT, CDR2 YYREEE (reference sequence).

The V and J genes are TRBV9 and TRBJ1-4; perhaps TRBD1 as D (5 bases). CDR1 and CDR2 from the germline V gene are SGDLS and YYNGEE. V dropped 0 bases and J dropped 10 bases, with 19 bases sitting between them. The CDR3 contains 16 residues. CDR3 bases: TGTGCCAGCAGCGTAGGGTTGGGGGGAATGGACGGAAAACTGTTTTTT. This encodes CASSVGLGGMDGKLFF.

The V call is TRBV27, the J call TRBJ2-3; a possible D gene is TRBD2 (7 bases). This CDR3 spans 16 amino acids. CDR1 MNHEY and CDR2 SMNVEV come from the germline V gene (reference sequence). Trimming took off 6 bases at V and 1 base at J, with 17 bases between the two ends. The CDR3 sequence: CASSPWGGPGTDTQYF. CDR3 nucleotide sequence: TGTGCCAGCAGCCCCTGGGGGGGGCCCGGCACAGATACGCAGTATTTT.

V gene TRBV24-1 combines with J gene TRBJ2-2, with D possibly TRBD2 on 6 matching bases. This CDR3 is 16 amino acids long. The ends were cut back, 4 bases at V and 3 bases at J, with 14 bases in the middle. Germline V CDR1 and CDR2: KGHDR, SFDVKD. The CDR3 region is CATSDLGGPYTGELFF. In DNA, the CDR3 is TGTGCCACCAGTGACCTGGGAGGACCTTACACCGGGGAGCTGTTTTTT.

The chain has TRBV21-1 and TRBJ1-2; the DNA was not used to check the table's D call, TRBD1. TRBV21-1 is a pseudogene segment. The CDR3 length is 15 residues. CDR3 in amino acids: CASSRWTGRCRGYTF. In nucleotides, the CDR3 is TGTGCCAGCAGTAGATGGACAGGGCGTTGCCGTGGCTACACCTTC.

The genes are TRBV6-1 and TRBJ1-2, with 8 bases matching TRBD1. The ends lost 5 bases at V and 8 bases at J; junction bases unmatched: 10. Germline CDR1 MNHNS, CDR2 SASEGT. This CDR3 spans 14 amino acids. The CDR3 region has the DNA TGTGCCAGCAGTTCTGGACAGGGCCGTCACGGCTACACCTTC. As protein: CASSSGQGRHGYTF.

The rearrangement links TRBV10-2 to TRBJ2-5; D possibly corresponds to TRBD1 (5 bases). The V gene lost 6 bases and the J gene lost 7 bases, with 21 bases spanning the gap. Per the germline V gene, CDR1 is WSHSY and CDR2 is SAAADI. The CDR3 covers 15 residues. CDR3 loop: CASRSPGPGPGTQYF. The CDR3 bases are TGCGCCAGCAGGAGCCCAGGGCCAGGGCCTGGGACCCAGTACTTC.

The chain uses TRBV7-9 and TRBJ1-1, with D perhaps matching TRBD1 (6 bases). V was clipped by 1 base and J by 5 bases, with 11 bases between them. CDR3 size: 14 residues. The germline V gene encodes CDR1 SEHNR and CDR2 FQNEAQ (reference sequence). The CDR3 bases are TGTGCCAGCAGCTTAGAGGGGGGGAGGACTGAAGCTTTCTTT. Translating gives CASSLEGGRTEAFF.

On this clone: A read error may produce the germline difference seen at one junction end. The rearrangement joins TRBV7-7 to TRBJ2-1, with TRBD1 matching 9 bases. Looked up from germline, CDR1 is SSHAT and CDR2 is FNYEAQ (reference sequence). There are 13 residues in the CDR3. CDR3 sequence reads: CASSSSPDRGVFF. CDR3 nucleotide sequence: TGTGCTAGCAGCTCTAGCCCGGACAGGGGTGTGTTCTTC.

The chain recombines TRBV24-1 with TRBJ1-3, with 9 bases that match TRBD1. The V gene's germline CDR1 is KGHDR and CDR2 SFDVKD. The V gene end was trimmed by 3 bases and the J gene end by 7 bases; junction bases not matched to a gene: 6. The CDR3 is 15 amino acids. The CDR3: CATSDPVTGGNTIYF. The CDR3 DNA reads TGTGCCACCAGTGATCCCGTGACAGGGGGGAACACCATATATTTT.

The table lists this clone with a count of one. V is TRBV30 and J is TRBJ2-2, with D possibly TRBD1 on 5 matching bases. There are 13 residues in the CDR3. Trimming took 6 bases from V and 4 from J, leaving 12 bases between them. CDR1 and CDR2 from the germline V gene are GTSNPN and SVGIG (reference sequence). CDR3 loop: CACGAARTGELFF. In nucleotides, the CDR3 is TGTGCCTGTGGGGCCGCCCGCACCGGGGAGCTGTTTTTT.

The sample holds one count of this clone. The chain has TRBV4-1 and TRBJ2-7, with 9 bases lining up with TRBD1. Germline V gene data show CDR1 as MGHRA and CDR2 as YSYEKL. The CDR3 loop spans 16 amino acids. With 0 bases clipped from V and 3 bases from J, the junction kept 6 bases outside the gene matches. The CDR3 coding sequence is TGCGCCAGCAGCCAAGATCTAGGGACAGGGATCTACGAGCAGTACGTC. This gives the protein CASSQDLGTGIYEQYV.

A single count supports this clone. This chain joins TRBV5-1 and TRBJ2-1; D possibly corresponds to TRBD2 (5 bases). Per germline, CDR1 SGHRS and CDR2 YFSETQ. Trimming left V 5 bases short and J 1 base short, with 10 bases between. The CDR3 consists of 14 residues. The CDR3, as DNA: TGCGCCAGCAGAAAAAGCGGATCCTACAATGAGCAGTTCTTC. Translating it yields CASRKSGSYNEQFF. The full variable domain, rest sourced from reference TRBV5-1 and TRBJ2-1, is KAGVTQTPRYLIKTRGQQVTLSCSPISGHRSVSWYQQTPGQGLQFLFEYFSETQRNKGNFPGRFSGRQFSNSRSEMNVSTLELGDSALYLCASRKSGSYNEQFFGPGTRLTVL.

DNA for the CDR3: TGCGCCAGCAGCTTGGGTGATCGGGGGGCCTATGGCTACACCTTC. This sequence encodes CASSLGDRGAYGYTF. The rearrangement joins TRBV5-1 to TRBJ1-2, with D tentatively TRBD1 (6 bases). Germline values: CDR1 SGHRS, CDR2 YFSETQ. Trimming left V 0 bases short and J 4 bases short, with 13 bases between. The CDR3 is 15 amino acids. The full variable domain, its missing parts supplied by reference TRBV5-1 and TRBJ1-2, is KAGVTQTPRYLIKTRGQQVTLSCSPISGHRSVSWYQQTPGQGLQFLFEYFSETQRNKGNFPGRFSGRQFSNSRSEMNVSTLELGDSALYLCASSLGDRGAYGYTFGSGTRLTVV.

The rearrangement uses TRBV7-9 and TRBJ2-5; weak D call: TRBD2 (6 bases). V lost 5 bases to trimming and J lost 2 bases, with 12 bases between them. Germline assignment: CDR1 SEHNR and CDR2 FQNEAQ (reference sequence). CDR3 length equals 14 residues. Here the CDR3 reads CASSPQAGQETQYF. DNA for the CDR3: TGTGCCAGCAGCCCCCAGGCGGGGCAAGAGACCCAGTACTTC.

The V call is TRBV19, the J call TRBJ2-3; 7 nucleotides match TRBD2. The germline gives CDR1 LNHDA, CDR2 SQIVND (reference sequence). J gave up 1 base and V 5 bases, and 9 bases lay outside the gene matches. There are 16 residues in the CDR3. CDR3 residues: CASSYRAGRGTDTQYF. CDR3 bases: TGTGCCAGTAGTTATAGAGCGGGGCGCGGCACAGATACGCAGTATTTT.

The CDR3 bases are TGTGCCAGCAGACTGGTCCCCCAGGTAATAAGAAACACTGAAGCTTTCTTT. This codes for CASRLVPQVIRNTEAFF. The gene calls are TRBV7-2 and TRBJ1-1; D ambiguous. The germline V gene has CDR1 SGHTA and CDR2 FQGNSA. The ends were cut back, 6 bases at V and 2 bases at J, with 22 bases in the middle. The CDR3 spans 17 residues. Based on the CDR3 plus reference TRBV7-2 and TRBJ1-1, the full variable domain is GAGVSQSPSNKVTEKGKDVELRCDPISGHTALYWYRQSLGQGLEFLIYFQGNSAPDKSGLPSDRFSAERTGGSVSTLTIQRTQQEDSAVYLCASRLVPQVIRNTEAFFGQGTRLTVV.

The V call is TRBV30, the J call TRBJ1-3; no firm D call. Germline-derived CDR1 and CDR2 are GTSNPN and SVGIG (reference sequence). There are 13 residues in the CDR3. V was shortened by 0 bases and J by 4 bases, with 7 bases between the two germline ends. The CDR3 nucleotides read TGTGCCTGGAGTGTAAACTCGGGAAACACCATATATTTT. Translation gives CAWSVNSGNTIYF.

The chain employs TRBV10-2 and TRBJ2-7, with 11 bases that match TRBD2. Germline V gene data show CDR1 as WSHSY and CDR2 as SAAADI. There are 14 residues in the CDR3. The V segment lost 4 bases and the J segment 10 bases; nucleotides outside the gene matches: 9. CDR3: CASSVGTSGSQQYF. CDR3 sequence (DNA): TGCGCCAGCAGTGTAGGCACTAGCGGGAGTCAACAGTACTTC.